The next 32 T cell receptor beta chains were all read from a single sample in a study of blood T cell repertoires in COVID-19. The table came from immunoSEQ multiplex PCR; TCRdb's copy has only in-frame clones and leaves some out. The sample yields 350,000 to 500,000 clones, approximately 90% seen once. The sample consisted of PBMCs or T cells enriched from blood (not recorded which). Receptors were obtained from a woman younger than 35 who had been exposed to COVID-19.

In this sample, this clone turned up a few times. The V and J genes are TRBV20-1 and TRBJ1-2; D ambiguous. V was pared by 3 bases and J by 12 bases, with 11 bases between. The CDR3 sequence is 10 residues long. CDR1 and CDR2 from the germline V gene are DFQATT and SNEGSKA (reference sequence). The CDR3 coding sequence is TGCAGTGCTAGGGTCCCTATCGACACCTTC. Encoded protein: CSARVPIDTF.

This clone showed up just once. The chain has TRBV5-8 and TRBJ2-1, with a possible D match to TRBD1 (6 bases). V was cut by 4 bases and J by 15 bases, with 20 bases left in between. From germline, CDR1 is SGHTS and CDR2 YDEGEE. The CDR3 runs to 13 residues. Here the CDR3 DNA reads TGTGCCAGCAGCCAGCGTCAGCGAAGGGGGACGTTCTTC. It codes for CASSQRQRRGTFF.

This chain uses TRBV6-1 with TRBJ2-5; TRBD1 is a possible D gene (5 bases). The CDR3 extends over 15 amino acids. CDR1 is MNHNS, CDR2 SASEGT, per germline. Trimming left V 2 bases short and J 4 bases short, with 14 bases between. The CDR3 region is CASSELWPRVETQYF. As DNA, the CDR3 is TGTGCCAGCAGTGAACTATGGCCCAGGGTAGAGACCCAGTACTTC.

The V gene is TRBV6-5, the J gene TRBJ2-1; 8 bases agree with TRBD1. This CDR3 comprises 15 residues. The junction had 7 bases not matched to a gene; V was cut back by 2 bases and J by 7 bases. Germline CDR1 and CDR2: MNHEY and SVGAGI. The CDR3 DNA reads TGTGCCAGCAGTTACGCCGCGACAGGGGAGAATGAGCAGTTCTTC. This encodes CASSYAATGENEQFF.

The rearrangement joins TRBV5-6 to TRBJ2-7; 7 bases match TRBD1. The CDR3 runs to 12 residues. Per germline, CDR1 SGHDT and CDR2 YYEEEE. V was pared by 5 bases and J by 6 bases, with 5 bases of the junction left unmatched. This chain's CDR3 is CASSLTGVEQYF. The DNA of the CDR3 is TGTGCCAGCAGTCTTACAGGGGTCGAGCAGTACTTC.

CDR3 loop: CASSLYSGGSYEQYF. DNA for the CDR3: TGTGCCAGCAGTTTATATAGCGGGGGCTCCTACGAGCAGTACTTC. This chain uses TRBV28 with TRBJ2-7; TRBD2 matches at 9 bases. Germline lookup yields CDR1 MDHEN and CDR2 SYDVKM. Losses at the gene ends were 1 base for V and 0 bases for J; bases not matched to a gene: 1. The CDR3 extends over 15 amino acids.

The V gene is TRBV19, the J gene TRBJ2-2, with D perhaps TRBD1 (6 bases). This CDR3 has 15 amino acids. The germline gives CDR1 LNHDA, CDR2 SQIVND (reference sequence). Trimming left V 4 bases short and J 1 base short, with 10 bases between. The CDR3 loop is CASSRGHRNTGELFF. CDR3 in DNA: TGTGCCAGTAGTAGGGGACACCGGAACACCGGGGAGCTGTTTTTT.

This chain connects TRBV27 to TRBJ2-3; TRBD1 aligns across 7 bases. The length of the CDR3 is 14 residues. Germline V gene sequence: CDR1 MNHEY, CDR2 SMNVEV (reference sequence). Trimming at V came to 5 bases and at J to 3 bases, leaving 5 bases not matched to a gene. The chain's CDR3 is CASSRDSETDTQYF. The DNA for the CDR3 is TGTGCCAGCAGTAGGGACAGCGAAACAGATACGCAGTATTTT.

The chain links TRBV11-2 to TRBJ2-1, with D unresolved. There are 12 residues in the CDR3. In germline, CDR1 is SGHAT, CDR2 FQNNGV. Trimming cost V 3 bases and J 8 bases, with 8 bases left between them. The CDR3 loop reads CASSLSTHEQFF. The CDR3 DNA reads TGTGCCAGCAGCTTGAGCACCCATGAGCAGTTCTTC. The entire variable domain, with the rest obtained from reference TRBV11-2 and TRBJ2-1, is as follows: EAGVAQSPRYKIIEKRQSVAFWCNPISGHATLYWYQQILGQGPKLLIQFQNNGVVDDSQLPKDRFSAERLKGVDSTLKIQPAKLEDSAVYLCASSLSTHEQFFGPGTRLTVL.

The chain couples TRBV20-1 to TRBJ2-1, with D possibly matching TRBD2 (5 bases). The CDR3 length is 14 residues. Germline V lookup: CDR1 DFQATT, CDR2 SNEGSKA (reference sequence). Trimming cost V 3 bases and J 9 bases, with 18 bases left between them. As DNA, the CDR3 is TGCAGTGCTAGTGGACTCGGGAACAGCCTTGAGCAGTTCTTC. Its protein is CSASGLGNSLEQFF.

J is TRBJ1-2 and V is TRBV5-1; D not resolved. Trimming took 0 bases from V and 6 from J, leaving 9 bases between them. In germline, CDR1 is SGHRS, CDR2 YFSETQ. The CDR3 totals 13 residues. CDR3 sequence (DNA): TGCGCCAGCAGCTTGGAGGGAGTGGATGGCTACACCTTC. Its protein is CASSLEGVDGYTF.

The V and J genes are TRBV27 and TRBJ1-2, with 8 bases identical to TRBD1. This CDR3 is 12 amino acids long. V lost 7 bases, J lost 6 bases, and 4 bases stayed unmatched. CDR1 and CDR2 from the germline V gene are MNHEY and SMNVEV (reference sequence). The CDR3 nucleotides read TGTGCCAGCAAAACAGGGGGTAATGGCTACACCTTC. It specifies CASKTGGNGYTF.

This chain joins TRBV10-2 and TRBJ2-1; the match to TRBD2 covers 13 bases. Germline V gene sequence: CDR1 WSHSY, CDR2 SAAADI. Trimming took 5 bases from V and 8 from J; bases not matched to a gene: 6. The CDR3 loop spans 15 amino acids. The CDR3 nucleotides are TGCGCCAGCAGTCCCGGGACTAGCGGGACCGATGAGCAGTTCTTC. As protein: CASSPGTSGTDEQFF.

V is TRBV5-4 and J is TRBJ2-2, with D possibly being TRBD1 (6 bases). V was clipped by 0 bases and J by 2 bases, with 8 bases between them. This CDR3 comprises 15 residues. In germline, CDR1 is SGHNT, CDR2 YYREEE (reference sequence). The CDR3, as DNA: TGTGCCAGCAGCTTGGACAGGGTAAACACCGGGGAGCTGTTTTTT. This encodes CASSLDRVNTGELFF.

V gene TRBV7-2 combines with J gene TRBJ1-2, with D tentatively TRBD1 (5 bases). This CDR3 comprises 15 residues. Between the trimmed V and J ends, which lost 0 bases and 2 bases, there was a span of 10 bases. Germline lookup yields CDR1 SGHTA and CDR2 FQGNSA. This CDR3 is CASSLALAGNYGYTF. For the CDR3, the DNA is TGTGCCAGCAGCTTAGCGTTGGCAGGGAACTATGGCTACACCTTC.

The chain has TRBV2 and TRBJ2-3; D possibly corresponds to TRBD2 (6 bases). Germline V lookup: CDR1 SNHLY, CDR2 FYNNEI. V was cut by 9 bases and J by 0 bases, with 19 bases left in between. The CDR3 consists of 16 residues. This CDR3 is CARSTGLLTSTDTQYF. CDR3 nucleotide sequence: TGTGCCAGAAGCACGGGACTCCTAACTAGCACAGATACGCAGTATTTT.

Concerning this clone itself: The junction and the germline gene differ at one end; a read error may be behind it. The chain couples TRBV7-7 to TRBJ2-5, with 10 bases matching TRBD1. The CDR3 has 16 residues. The V gene's germline CDR1 is SSHAT and CDR2 FNYEAQ (reference sequence). The CDR3 coding sequence is TGTGCTAGCAGCTTAGCGACAGGGGGCCGACAAGAGACCCAGTACTTC. It translates to CASSLATGGRQETQYF.

The rearrangement uses TRBV3-1 (or the pseudogene TRBV3-2) and TRBJ2-1; unclear D gene. The CDR3 is made up of 11 amino acids. Germline assignment: CDR1 LGHDT and CDR2 YNNKEL (reference sequence). V lost 6 bases to trimming and J lost 10 bases, with 10 bases between them. CDR3 sequence reads: CASRNAVEQFF. The CDR3 nucleotides read TGTGCCAGCAGGAATGCGGTCGAGCAGTTCTTC.

This chain links TRBV5-5 with TRBJ1-3; D is uncertain. Germline CDR1 reads SGHKS; CDR2 reads YYEKEE (reference sequence). The CDR3 is 12 residues long. Trimming took 4 bases from V and 4 from J, leaving 6 bases between them. The CDR3: CASSRSGNTIYF. CDR3 sequence (DNA): TGTGCCAGCAGCCGTAGCGGAAACACCATATATTTT. The full variable domain, with the rest looked up from reference TRBV5-5 and TRBJ1-3, is DAGVTQSPTHLIKTRGQQVTLRCSPISGHKSVSWYQQVLGQGPQFIFQYYEKEERGRGNFPDRFSARQFPNYSSELNVNALLLGDSALYLCASSRSGNTIYFGEGSWLTVV.

The CDR3 bases are TGTGCCAGCAGTTTAGGTTCGAATGAGCAGTTCTTC. Its protein product is CASSLGSNEQFF. The chain uses TRBV12-3 or TRBV12-4 and TRBJ2-1; no definite D call. The CDR3 consists of 12 residues. V lost 1 base, J lost 7 bases, and 5 bases lay in between.

The rearrangement joins TRBV15 to TRBJ2-3; D might be TRBD2 (5 bases). The CDR3 totals 14 residues. Germline V gene data show CDR1 as LNHNV and CDR2 as YYDKDF (reference sequence). V lost 5 bases to trimming and J lost 6 bases, with 15 bases between them. In DNA, the CDR3 is TGTGCCACCAGCTTTAAGAGGGTCCCCGATACGCAGTATTTT. Residues: CATSFKRVPDTQYF.

This chain uses TRBV7-9 with TRBJ2-7, with 7 positions matching TRBD2. The CDR3 consists of 14 residues. Germline CDR1 SEHNR, CDR2 FQNEAQ (reference sequence). The V segment lost 1 base and the J segment 4 bases; nucleotides outside the gene matches: 4. CDR3 protein: CASSLVLARYEQYF. CDR3 DNA sequence: TGTGCCAGCAGCTTAGTACTAGCGAGGTACGAGCAGTACTTC.

The rearrangement joins TRBV9 to TRBJ2-3, with 7 bases that match TRBD2. The CDR3 sequence is 16 residues long. Germline CDR1 SGDLS, CDR2 YYNGEE. The junction had 8 bases not matched to a gene; V was cut back by 3 bases and J by 1 base. The CDR3 spells CASSDERGWGTDTQYF. In nucleotides, the CDR3 is TGTGCCAGCAGCGACGAGCGGGGATGGGGCACAGATACGCAGTATTTT. The full variable domain, its missing parts supplied by reference TRBV9 and TRBJ2-3, is DSGVTQTPKHLITATGQRVTLRCSPRSGDLSVYWYQQSLDQGLQFLIQYYNGEERAKGNILERFSAQQFPDLHSELNLSSLELGDSALYFCASSDERGWGTDTQYFGPGTRLTVL.

The chain employs TRBV7-9 and TRBJ1-5; D call uncertain. V was pared by 5 bases and J by 2 bases, with 13 bases between. Germline V lookup: CDR1 SEHNR, CDR2 FQNEAQ (reference sequence). The CDR3 covers 15 residues. CDR3 nucleotide sequence: TGTGCCAGCAGCCAAGGCGGGGAGGGCAATCAGCCCCAGCATTTT. Translated: CASSQGGEGNQPQHF. The full variable domain, with the rest looked up from reference TRBV7-9 and TRBJ1-5, is DTGVSQNPRHKITKRGQNVTFRCDPISEHNRLYWYRQTLGQGPEFLTYFQNEAQLEKSRLLSDRFSAERPKGSFSTLEIQRTEQGDSAMYLCASSQGGEGNQPQHFGDGTRLSIL.

This chain connects TRBV5-5 to TRBJ1-5; no clear D. Per the germline V gene, CDR1 is SGHKS and CDR2 is YYEKEE (reference sequence). This CDR3 contains 15 residues. The V end lost 2 bases, the J end lost 1 base, and 10 bases lay between the germline ends. CDR3 nucleotides: TGTGCCAGCAGCTTCGGGTTATCAAGCAATCAGCCCCAGCATTTT. Its protein product is CASSFGLSSNQPQHF.

The chain carries TRBV6-5 and TRBJ1-5, with D possibly TRBD1 on 6 matching bases. Looked up from germline, CDR1 is MNHEY and CDR2 is SVGAGI. The CDR3 sequence is 15 residues long. Trimming took off 5 bases at V and 0 bases at J, with 11 bases between the two ends. CDR3 in amino acids: CASSPGTFSNQPQHF. CDR3 sequence (DNA): TGTGCCAGCAGTCCCGGGACATTTAGCAATCAGCCCCAGCATTTT.

This CDR3 reads CASSPENGGATEAFF. The DNA of the CDR3 is TGTGCCAGCAGCCCTGAAAATGGGGGGGCCACTGAAGCTTTCTTT. The J gene is TRBJ1-1, the V gene TRBV3-1 (or the pseudogene TRBV3-2), with D perhaps TRBD1 (6 bases). The germline gives CDR1 LGHDT, CDR2 YNNKEL (reference sequence). Between the trimmed V and J ends, which lost 4 bases and 4 bases, there was a span of 16 bases. The CDR3 has 15 residues.

The rearrangement uses TRBV10-3 and TRBJ1-5; 8 nucleotides match TRBD1. V lost 6 bases, J lost 9 bases, and 4 bases stayed unmatched. CDR3 size: 12 residues. Per the germline V gene, CDR1 is ENHRY and CDR2 is SYGVKD. CDR3 sequence (DNA): TGTGCCATCAGGACAGGGGAGGGGCCCCAGCATTTT. The encoded protein is CAIRTGEGPQHF.

This clone appeared a single time. The genes are TRBV28 and TRBJ2-1, with 10 bases fitting TRBD1. Germline trimming cut 3 bases from V and 5 bases from J; bases unmatched to any gene: 7. CDR3 size: 16 residues. Germline CDR1 reads MDHEN; CDR2 reads SYDVKM. CDR3 sequence: CASSLITGQGNNEQFF. The CDR3 bases are TGTGCCAGCAGTTTGATTACGGGACAGGGGAACAATGAGCAGTTCTTC. Full variable domain (remainder filled in from reference TRBV28 and TRBJ2-1): DVKVTQSSRYLVKRTGEKVFLECVQDMDHENMFWYRQDPGLGLRLIYFSYDVKMKEKGDIPEGYSVSREKKERFSLILESASTNQTSMYLCASSLITGQGNNEQFFGPGTRLTVL.

The gene calls are TRBV6-5 and TRBJ2-2, with TRBD1 as a possible D gene (6 bases). The CDR3 has 15 amino acids. Trimming shortened V by 0 bases and J by 6 bases, and 11 bases separated the two germline ends. Per germline, CDR1 MNHEY and CDR2 SVGAGI. In DNA, the CDR3 is TGTGCCAGCAGTTACTCGATGGGGGCAGCCGGGGAGCTGTTTTTT. Protein: CASSYSMGAAGELFF.

The V call is TRBV9, the J call TRBJ2-7; D is unclear. The CDR3 covers 14 residues. Germline CDR1 reads SGDLS; CDR2 reads YYNGEE. Trimming removed 0 bases at V and 0 bases at J, with 7 bases between. CDR3 sequence (DNA): TGTGCCAGCAGCGTAGATCTACTCTCCTACGAGCAGTACTTC. Its protein product is CASSVDLLSYEQYF.

The rearrangement links TRBV3-1 (or the pseudogene TRBV3-2) to TRBJ1-5, with D tentatively TRBD1 (6 bases). Germline CDR1 is LGHDT and CDR2 is YNNKEL (reference sequence). The V gene lost 4 bases and the J gene lost 10 bases, with 11 bases spanning the gap. There are 12 residues in the CDR3. In nucleotides, the CDR3 is TGTGCCAGCAGCCTTCTGACAGGTCCCCAGCATTTT. Encoded protein: CASSLLTGPQHF.